A single sample gave rise to the 7 T cell receptor beta chains below, sequenced in a study of cytomegalovirus exposure and HLA in healthy donors. Both 60 Vbeta primers and 13 Jbeta primers went into the PCR. Generated by immunoSEQ multiplex PCR, the TCRdb table keeps only in-frame clones and is missing some. Of approximately 200,000 clones in the sample, 70% to 90% were seen once. The source material was PBMCs. The source is a woman aged 50 to 65 in good health and CMV-seronegative.

The chain is built from TRBV4-1 and TRBJ2-1; a weak D match, TRBD2 (5 bases). The V and J ends lost 6 bases and 10 bases respectively, with 31 bases between them. The CDR3 has 18 amino acids. Germline V gene lookup returns CDR1 MGHRA and CDR2 YSYEKL. The CDR3 nucleotides are TGCGCCAGCAGTCGCAGTCCGTCCGCGCGGAGGCAATCCGACGAGCAGTTCTTC. It translates to CASSRSPSARRQSDEQFF.

The CDR3 protein is CASTPGTGAYEQYF. The CDR3, as DNA: TGTGCCAGCACCCCAGGGACAGGCGCCTACGAGCAGTACTTC. The chain links TRBV7-2 to TRBJ2-7, with TRBD1 identical over 8 bases. CDR3 length equals 14 residues. Unmatched junction bases numbered 7, after V lost 7 bases and J lost 2 bases. Germline-derived CDR1 and CDR2 are SGHTA and FQGNSA.

This sequence joins TRBV28 and TRBJ2-5, with 7 bases fitting TRBD2. The trim removed 3 bases at V and 11 bases at J, leaving 15 bases unmatched. This CDR3 comprises 15 residues. CDR1 is MDHEN and CDR2 is SYDVKM in the germline V gene. The CDR3 DNA follows: TGTGCCAGCAGTTTGGGGTCTAGCGGTGCATGGGAGCAGTACTTC. Encoded protein: CASSLGSSGAWEQYF.

The V and J genes are TRBV6-1 and TRBJ2-5; TRBD2 aligns across 10 bases. The J call may be wrong; the DNA end is better matched by TRBJ2-7. The V gene's germline CDR1 is MNHNS and CDR2 SASEGT. The CDR3 spans 14 residues. The CDR3 spells CASSGGLATYEQYF. The DNA of the CDR3 is TGTGCCAGCAGTGGGGGACTAGCGACCTACGAGCAGTACTTC.

The chain is built from TRBV18 and TRBJ1-1, with 10 bases fitting TRBD1. Trimming took 3 bases from V and 2 from J; bases not matched to a gene: 6. Germline V gene lookup returns CDR1 KGHSH and CDR2 LQKENI. The CDR3 is 16 amino acids. CDR3 DNA sequence: TGTGCCAGCTCACCTACAAGGACAGGGGGTAACACTGAAGCTTTCTTT. Its protein product is CASSPTRTGGNTEAFF.

This sequence joins TRBV7-9 and TRBJ2-7, with 9 bases lining up with TRBD1. The CDR3 consists of 15 residues. The junction had 9 bases not matched to a gene; V was cut back by 5 bases and J by 4 bases. Germline V gives CDR1 SEHNR, CDR2 FQNEAQ (reference sequence). The CDR3 DNA follows: TGTGCCAGCAGCACCACCGGGACAGGGCGATACGAGCAGTACTTC. Protein product: CASSTTGTGRYEQYF.

V gene TRBV11-1 combines with J gene TRBJ2-5; maybe TRBD2 (6 bases). The CDR3 loop spans 13 amino acids. The germline gives CDR1 SGHAT, CDR2 FQDESV (reference sequence). Trimming stripped 5 bases from V and 2 bases from J, with 9 bases between. CDR3 residues: CASSLGLQETQYF. CDR3 DNA: TGTGCCAGCAGCCTGGGACTGCAAGAGACCCAGTACTTC.